The T cell receptor beta chain described here comes from a study of T cells in Graves' hyperthyroidism and ophthalmopathy. Germline CDR1 is SGHKS and CDR2 is YYEKEE (reference sequence). The CDR3 runs 15 residues. V was shortened by 3 bases and J by 3 bases, with 13 bases between the two germline ends. This clonotype was observed a few times. Aged 18 to 65, the patients had hyperthyroidism that was newly diagnosed and had lasted under 2 months. Researchers amplified the TCR beta CDR3 regions from RNA transcripts. Researchers ran a first-round RT-PCR on the TCR CDR3 using the HTBI primer set. In TCRdb, the multiplex PCR reads were re-called with MiXCR into one record per CDR3 protein. The sample has 560,000 or so distinct CDR3 sequences; more than 45% are singletons.

The rearrangement joins TRBV5-5 to TRBJ1-5; perhaps TRBD1 as D (6 bases). The receptor was derived from a woman under 30 with Graves' hyperthyroidism. Material for sequencing was peripheral blood or thyroid tissue (not recorded which). CDR3 sequence: CASSSQGSNNQPQHF. The CDR3 DNA reads as TGTGCCAGCAGCTCACAGGGAAGTAACAATCAGCCCCAGCATTTT.